The 30 T cell receptor beta chains given below trace back to one sample, sequenced in a study of blood T cell repertoires in COVID-19. Here immunoSEQ multiplex PCR was the method, and the copy in TCRdb shows in-frame clones only, minus some. The sample shows fewer than 650,000 clones, about 89% of them seen only once. Sequencing was performed on peripheral blood. These receptors all stem from a woman aged 45-65 years with COVID-19, enrolled during active disease.

The chain couples TRBV5-8 to TRBJ1-5, with D tentatively TRBD1 (6 bases). The CDR3 is 14 residues long. CDR1 is SGHTS and CDR2 is YDEGEE in the germline V gene. V was shortened by 2 bases and J by 4 bases, with 10 bases between the two germline ends. This chain's CDR3 is CASSLDRYNQPQHF. Here the CDR3 DNA reads TGTGCCAGCAGCTTAGACAGGTATAATCAGCCCCAGCATTTT.

The V and J genes are TRBV2 and TRBJ2-1; 7 bases map to TRBD2. The CDR3 has 15 amino acids. Germline V gene data show CDR1 as SNHLY and CDR2 as FYNNEI. J was trimmed by 5 bases and V by 4 bases; bases with no gene match: 8. The CDR3: CASSVTGLQNNEQFF. Written as DNA, the CDR3 is TGTGCCAGCAGTGTTACGGGACTACAAAACAATGAGCAGTTCTTC.

This rearrangement joins TRBV10-1 to TRBJ1-1, with 7 bases matching TRBD1. Trimming took 8 bases from V and 3 from J; bases not matched to a gene: 9. Germline V lookup: CDR1 WNHNN, CDR2 SYGVQD (reference sequence). This CDR3 spans 14 amino acids. CDR3 sequence reads: CASRKDRTYTEAFF. CDR3 coding DNA: TGCGCCAGCCGTAAGGACAGGACCTACACTGAAGCTTTCTTT.

The CDR3 spells CASSQGSGDSGNTIYF. The DNA of the CDR3 is TGTGCCAGCAGCCAGGGGAGCGGGGACTCTGGAAACACCATATATTTT. The genes are TRBV3-1 (or the pseudogene TRBV3-2) and TRBJ1-3; D gene uncertain. The V end lost 3 bases, the J end lost 0 bases, and 12 bases lay between the germline ends. CDR1 and CDR2 (germline): LGHDT, YNNKEL (reference sequence). This CDR3 has 16 amino acids.

This rearrangement joins TRBV7-2 to TRBJ2-1; 9 bases match TRBD1. The V segment lost 1 base and the J segment 6 bases; nucleotides outside the gene matches: 4. The CDR3 runs to 15 residues. CDR1 SGHTA and CDR2 FQGNSA come from the germline V gene. CDR3 DNA: TGTGCCAGCAGCTTAGAGGGACAGGGATTCAATGAGCAGTTCTTC. Translated: CASSLEGQGFNEQFF.

The sample holds one count of this clone. The J gene is TRBJ1-4, the V gene TRBV21-1. TRBV21-1 is a pseudogene locus. The CDR3 covers 17 residues. CDR3 region: CASSRGTTLRGYEKLFF. The CDR3 DNA follows: TGTGCCAGCAGCAGAGGGACCACCCTGCGGGGTTATGAAAAACTGTTTTTT.

A single count supports this clone. V usage is TRBV6-5 and J usage is TRBJ1-5; D possibly corresponds to TRBD1 (5 bases). V shed 6 bases and J shed 4 bases, with 16 bases lying between them. Germline V gives CDR1 MNHEY, CDR2 SVGAGI. The CDR3 contains 15 residues. The CDR3 DNA follows: TGTGCCAGCAGAGACCGGGACTTTGGGAATCAGCCCCAGCATTTT. Protein product: CASRDRDFGNQPQHF.

This chain uses TRBV4-1 with TRBJ2-5, with TRBD1 identical over 7 bases. The CDR3 contains 15 residues. The trim removed 1 base at V and 2 bases at J, leaving 4 bases unmatched. Germline V gene lookup returns CDR1 MGHRA and CDR2 YSYEKL. Here the CDR3 DNA reads TGCGCCAGCAGCCAAGCCGCACAGGGGCAAGAGACCCAGTACTTC. Residues: CASSQAAQGQETQYF.

The chain is built from TRBV29-1 and TRBJ1-1; tentatively, D is TRBD1 (5 bases). This CDR3 has 12 residues. V lost 4 bases, J lost 6 bases, and 12 bases lay in between. Germline CDR1 SQVTM, CDR2 ANQGSEA. The CDR3 loop reads CSVADDSPEAFF. The CDR3 DNA follows: TGCAGCGTTGCAGACGACAGTCCTGAAGCTTTCTTT.

This chain uses TRBV9 with TRBJ1-2; TRBD1 is a possible D gene (6 bases). CDR1 and CDR2 from the germline V gene are SGDLS and YYNGEE. There are 16 residues in the CDR3. Deletions cut 0 bases from V and 5 bases from J, with 17 bases between. CDR3 DNA sequence: TGTGCCAGCAGCGTAGGCCCCCTGGCAGGGGTTTATGGCTACACCTTC. Translated, it gives CASSVGPLAGVYGYTF.

J is TRBJ1-2 and V is TRBV6-5; D perhaps matches TRBD1 (5 bases). Germline loops: CDR1 MNHEY, CDR2 SVGAGI. Trimming left V 8 bases short and J 2 bases short, with 15 bases between. The CDR3 covers 14 residues. The CDR3 sequence is CASSLARGNYGYTF. CDR3 coding DNA: TGTGCCAGCTCACTAGCCCGGGGGAACTATGGCTACACCTTC.

This chain links TRBV6-5 with TRBJ1-2, with a possible D match to TRBD1 (5 bases). The CDR3 has 15 amino acids. Germline V gene lookup returns CDR1 MNHEY and CDR2 SVGAGI. Trimming pared 6 bases from V and 4 bases from J, leaving 18 bases between. This chain's CDR3 is CASSDSPGQSYGYTF. The CDR3 nucleotides are TGTGCCAGCAGCGACTCACCAGGGCAGTCCTATGGCTACACCTTC.

The chain uses TRBV7-3 and TRBJ1-2; possible D gene TRBD1, 6 bases. CDR1 and CDR2 from the germline V gene are SGHTA and FQGTGA. The CDR3 has 14 residues. With 1 base removed from V and 6 bases from J, the gap between germline ends came to 12 bases. CDR3 protein: CASSLKAGVHGYTF. The CDR3 DNA sequence: TGTGCCAGCAGCTTAAAGGCAGGGGTCCATGGCTACACCTTC.

The rearrangement links TRBV7-9 to TRBJ1-1, with 9 nucleotides matching TRBD1. CDR1 is SEHNR, CDR2 FQNEAQ, per germline (reference sequence). After removal of 1 base from V and 5 bases from J, the junction contained 5 bases not matched to a gene. The CDR3 runs 15 residues. CDR3 sequence: CASSLGQGERTEAFF. CDR3 nucleotides: TGTGCCAGCAGCTTAGGACAGGGGGAGAGGACTGAAGCTTTCTTT.

CDR3 amino acids: CSVSGTDSNQPQHF. CDR3 nucleotide sequence: TGCAGCGTTTCCGGGACAGATAGCAATCAGCCCCAGCATTTT. This chain uses TRBV29-1 with TRBJ1-5; 7 bases are shared with TRBD1. The CDR3 runs to 14 residues. Trimming cost V 5 bases and J 0 bases; bases outside gene matches: 4. The V gene's germline CDR1 is SQVTM and CDR2 ANQGSEA.

The chain employs TRBV5-1 and TRBJ1-1; D remains ambiguous. The germline V gene has CDR1 SGHRS and CDR2 YFSETQ. The CDR3 covers 13 residues. Trimming shortened V by 4 bases and J by 2 bases, and 9 bases separated the two germline ends. The CDR3 is CASSPRGNTEAFF. The DNA for the CDR3 is TGCGCCAGCAGCCCAAGAGGAAACACTGAAGCTTTCTTT.

The chain joins TRBV15 to TRBJ1-2, with D possibly being TRBD1 (5 bases). Germline assignment: CDR1 LNHNV and CDR2 YYDKDF (reference sequence). The CDR3 loop spans 15 amino acids. V shed 0 bases and J shed 4 bases, with 12 bases lying between them. CDR3 DNA sequence: TGTGCCACCAGCAGAGAGGGGAGGCAGGGCTATGGCTACACCTTC. Its translation is CATSREGRQGYGYTF.

V gene TRBV3-1 (or the pseudogene TRBV3-2) combines with J gene TRBJ2-7; tentative D call: TRBD1 (5 bases). The CDR3 runs to 11 residues. The germline V and J ends were trimmed by 3 bases and 6 bases, with 6 bases remaining between them. Germline V gene data show CDR1 as LGHDT and CDR2 as YNNKEL (reference sequence). CDR3 sequence: CASSHTGEQYF. DNA for the CDR3: TGTGCCAGCAGCCACACAGGCGAGCAGTACTTC.

This rearrangement joins TRBV6-5 to TRBJ1-6; possibly TRBD1 for D (6 bases). CDR3 length equals 14 residues. Deletions cut 6 bases from V and 4 bases from J, with 10 bases between. Germline V lookup: CDR1 MNHEY, CDR2 SVGAGI. The DNA for the CDR3 is TGTGCCAGCAGCGATACAGGGTATAATTCACCCCTCCACTTT. Its protein product is CASSDTGYNSPLHF.

This chain connects TRBV28 to TRBJ2-7; TRBD1 might be the D (6 bases). V was cut by 2 bases and J by 1 base, with 12 bases left in between. Germline values: CDR1 MDHEN, CDR2 SYDVKM. The CDR3 sequence is 15 residues long. The CDR3 is CASSLPQGWSYEQYF. The CDR3 nucleotides are TGTGCCAGCAGTTTACCCCAGGGGTGGTCCTACGAGCAGTACTTC.

The V call is TRBV10-3, the J call TRBJ1-1; TRBD1 matches at 9 bases. The germline V gene has CDR1 ENHRY and CDR2 SYGVKD. Germline trimming cut 6 bases from V and 3 bases from J; bases unmatched to any gene: 11. CDR3 length equals 16 residues. This chain's CDR3 is CAISEGPTGGYTEAFF. The CDR3 coding sequence is TGTGCCATCAGCGAGGGGCCGACAGGGGGTTACACTGAAGCTTTCTTT.

The V call is TRBV11-2, the J call TRBJ1-2, with 10 bases that match TRBD1. Trimming took 5 bases from V and 2 from J; bases not matched to a gene: 8. Germline V lookup: CDR1 SGHAT, CDR2 FQNNGV. This CDR3 is 16 amino acids long. CDR3 protein: CASSTGTGDRNYGYTF. The CDR3 region has the DNA TGTGCCAGCAGCACAGGGACAGGGGATAGGAACTATGGCTACACCTTC. Variable domain in full (rest from reference TRBV11-2 and TRBJ1-2): EAGVAQSPRYKIIEKRQSVAFWCNPISGHATLYWYQQILGQGPKLLIQFQNNGVVDDSQLPKDRFSAERLKGVDSTLKIQPAKLEDSAVYLCASSTGTGDRNYGYTFGSGTRLTVV.

J is TRBJ1-4 and V is TRBV10-2; D not certain. The V gene lost 3 bases and the J gene lost 0 bases, with 8 bases spanning the gap. Germline-derived CDR1 and CDR2 are WSHSY and SAAADI. This CDR3 is built from 15 residues. CDR3 loop: CASSDLTPTNEKLFF. CDR3 nucleotides: TGCGCCAGCAGTGATTTGACACCAACTAATGAAAAACTGTTTTTT.

The chain couples TRBV30 to TRBJ1-2; tentative D call: TRBD1 (5 bases). The CDR3 has 12 residues. Germline loops: CDR1 GTSNPN, CDR2 SVGIG (reference sequence). The V and J ends lost 2 bases and 6 bases respectively, with 10 bases between them. The CDR3 region is CAWSMAGHGYTF. The CDR3 region has the DNA TGTGCCTGGAGTATGGCGGGACATGGCTACACCTTC.

This rearrangement joins TRBV12-3 or TRBV12-4 to TRBJ2-5; no definite D call. The CDR3 length is 12 residues. V lost 6 bases and J lost 5, with 10 bases in between. CDR3 coding DNA: TGTGCCAGCAGACGAACTTCGGAGACCCAGTACTTC. The encoded protein is CASRRTSETQYF.

The V call is TRBV18, the J call TRBJ1-1; D is unresolved. Germline CDR1 KGHSH, CDR2 LQKENI. The CDR3 contains 13 residues. Trimming removed 3 bases from V and 5 bases from J, with 10 bases in between. CDR3: CASSPGAWTEAFF. For the CDR3, the DNA is TGTGCCAGCTCACCGGGAGCGTGGACTGAAGCTTTCTTT.

The V gene is TRBV13, the J gene TRBJ2-1; D perhaps matches TRBD2 (7 bases). V gave up 7 bases and J gave up 11 bases, with 18 bases separating them. This CDR3 spans 13 amino acids. Germline loops: CDR1 PRHDT, CDR2 FYEKMQ (reference sequence). The CDR3 sequence is CASTDGGGSQQFF. The CDR3, as DNA: TGTGCCAGCACGGATGGGGGGGGCTCCCAGCAGTTCTTC.

This chain links TRBV6-5 with TRBJ2-7; the D is unclear. The CDR3 spans 12 residues. Germline-derived CDR1 and CDR2 are MNHEY and SVGAGI. V gave up 8 bases and J gave up 4 bases, with 12 bases separating them. CDR3 in DNA: TGTGCCAGCCACCCTGGAGCATACGAGCAGTACTTC. Amino acid sequence: CASHPGAYEQYF.

The chain has TRBV29-1 and TRBJ1-1; D not certain. The germline gives CDR1 SQVTM, CDR2 ANQGSEA. Trimming pared 2 bases from V and 6 bases from J, leaving 13 bases between. The CDR3 extends over 13 amino acids. Here the CDR3 reads CSVERRLSPEAFF. The DNA for the CDR3 is TGCAGCGTTGAACGCAGGTTATCCCCTGAAGCTTTCTTT.

The chain links TRBV5-1 to TRBJ2-5; 10 positions match TRBD2. This CDR3 comprises 17 residues. Germline values: CDR1 SGHRS, CDR2 YFSETQ. J gave up 5 bases and V 4 bases, and 14 bases lay outside the gene matches. The CDR3 loop is CASSPASLAGAGETQYF. Here the CDR3 DNA reads TGCGCCAGCAGCCCAGCCTCGCTAGCGGGGGCGGGGGAGACCCAGTACTTC.